The 25 T cell receptor beta chains reported below all come from one sample, sequenced in a study of blood T cell repertoires in COVID-19. Profiling relied on immunoSEQ multiplex PCR, and the TCRdb table lists in-frame clones only, not all of them. The data show about 200,000 clones, 83% seen once. Material: peripheral blood. The receptors originated from a woman between 40 and 50 years old with active or convalescent COVID-19.

The chain has TRBV6-5 and TRBJ2-3; 8 bases fit TRBD2. There are 15 residues in the CDR3. V lost 5 bases and J lost 2; bases outside the gene matches: 6. CDR1 and CDR2 from the germline V gene are MNHEY and SVGAGI. The CDR3: CASSSTSGFTDTQYF. CDR3 coding DNA: TGTGCCAGCAGTAGCACTAGCGGCTTCACAGATACGCAGTATTTT.

The genes are TRBV6-1 and TRBJ1-1; the D is unclear. The length of the CDR3 is 14 residues. CDR1 and CDR2 from the germline V gene are MNHNS and SASEGT. Trimming shortened V by 3 bases and J by 1 base, and 9 bases separated the two germline ends. The chain's CDR3 is CASSEPGRNTEAFF. The CDR3 bases are TGTGCCAGCAGTGAGCCAGGCCGGAACACTGAAGCTTTCTTT.

In this sample, this clone turned up once. The genes are TRBV5-1 and TRBJ1-1; the match to TRBD1 covers 7 bases. Germline assignment: CDR1 SGHRS and CDR2 YFSETQ. The CDR3 totals 15 residues. V trimming: 2 bases; J trimming: 4 bases; junction bases outside the gene matches: 8. CDR3 sequence reads: CASSFADRSGTEAFF. CDR3 nucleotide sequence: TGCGCCAGCAGCTTCGCGGACAGGTCGGGCACTGAAGCTTTCTTT.

This clone was counted a single time. This chain connects TRBV30 to TRBJ1-6; 8 nucleotides agree with TRBD1. The V gene's germline CDR1 is GTSNPN and CDR2 SVGIG (reference sequence). This CDR3 comprises 15 residues. Losses at the gene ends were 4 bases for V and 7 bases for J; bases not matched to a gene: 9. Written as DNA, the CDR3 is TGTGCCTGGACCCTAAGGACAGGGTTAAATTCACCCCTCCACTTT. Translation: CAWTLRTGLNSPLHF.

The rearrangement links TRBV9 to TRBJ2-6; the D gene is possibly TRBD2 (5 bases). Germline V gene sequence: CDR1 SGDLS, CDR2 YYNGEE. Trimming took off 2 bases at V and 9 bases at J, with 21 bases between the two ends. The CDR3 runs to 17 residues. CDR3 sequence: CASSVTLGSSGGNVLTF. In DNA, the CDR3 is TGTGCCAGCAGCGTGACCCTAGGGAGCTCGGGTGGCAACGTCCTGACTTTC.

The chain recombines TRBV7-2 with TRBJ1-1, with D maybe TRBD1 (6 bases). The CDR3 spans 13 residues. V lost 4 bases and J 1 base, leaving 7 bases between the germline ends. CDR1 and CDR2 from the germline V gene are SGHTA and FQGNSA. CDR3 region: CASSSTGNTEAFF. The CDR3 DNA is TGTGCCAGCAGCTCGACAGGGAACACTGAAGCTTTCTTT.

The gene calls are TRBV6-2 or TRBV6-3 and TRBJ2-7, with D uncertain. Deletions cut 2 bases from V and 6 bases from J, with 14 bases between. The CDR3 has 14 residues. CDR1 is MNHEY and CDR2 is SVGEGT in the germline V gene. CDR3 amino acids: CASSYDGAIFEQYF. The CDR3 DNA sequence: TGTGCCAGCAGTTACGACGGAGCCATTTTCGAGCAGTACTTC.

This clone has only a few counts. The gene calls are TRBV7-3 and TRBJ2-3; no reliable D call. Per germline, CDR1 SGHTA and CDR2 FQGTGA. V was pared by 3 bases and J by 0 bases, with 7 bases between. The CDR3 contains 14 residues. The chain's CDR3 is CASSFLDSTDTQYF. For the CDR3, the DNA is TGTGCCAGCAGCTTTCTAGACAGCACAGATACGCAGTATTTT.

The chain has TRBV3-1 (or the pseudogene TRBV3-2) and TRBJ2-5, with 13 bases fitting TRBD2. The V gene end was trimmed by 2 bases and the J gene end by 5 bases; junction bases not matched to a gene: 5. Germline lookup yields CDR1 LGHDT and CDR2 YNNKEL (reference sequence). The CDR3 runs 16 residues. CDR3 DNA: TGTGCCAGCAGCCAAACTAGCGGGGGGGCCTATGAGACCCAGTACTTC. It specifies CASSQTSGGAYETQYF.

The chain employs TRBV7-6 and TRBJ2-7; TRBD2 matches 11 bases. CDR1 is SGHVS, CDR2 FNYEAQ, per germline. V lost 1 base to trimming and J lost 3 bases; unmatched junction nucleotides: 8. The CDR3 loop spans 17 amino acids. Here the CDR3 reads CASSLGAPTSGNYEQYF. The CDR3, as DNA: TGTGCCAGCAGCTTAGGAGCTCCGACTAGCGGGAACTACGAGCAGTACTTC.

This clone came up a few times. The chain has TRBV7-2 and TRBJ2-2; TRBD2 aligns across 15 bases. Looked up from germline, CDR1 is SGHTA and CDR2 is FQGNSA. V was pared by 6 bases and J by 9 bases, with 8 bases of the junction left unmatched. The CDR3 contains 16 residues. CDR3 sequence reads: CASRPPGLAGGRELFF. In DNA, the CDR3 is TGTGCCAGCAGGCCTCCGGGACTAGCGGGGGGAAGGGAGCTGTTTTTT. The complete variable domain, with remaining parts taken from reference TRBV7-2 and TRBJ2-2, reads GAGVSQSPSNKVTEKGKDVELRCDPISGHTALYWYRQSLGQGLEFLIYFQGNSAPDKSGLPSDRFSAERTGGSVSTLTIQRTQQEDSAVYLCASRPPGLAGGRELFFGEGSRLTVL.

This clone was counted a single time. V and J are TRBV30 and TRBJ1-1; the match to TRBD1 covers 8 bases. V trimming: 4 bases; J trimming: 4 bases; junction bases outside the gene matches: 2. The CDR3 consists of 12 residues. The germline V gene has CDR1 GTSNPN and CDR2 SVGIG (reference sequence). In DNA form, the CDR3 reads TGTGCCTGGAAGACAGGGGCCACTGAAGCTTTCTTT. As protein: CAWKTGATEAFF.

The V gene is TRBV4-1, the J gene TRBJ1-4, with D possibly matching TRBD1 (5 bases). This CDR3 region has 18 residues. V was shortened by 0 bases and J by 2 bases, with 16 bases between the two germline ends. Germline CDR1 and CDR2: MGHRA and YSYEKL. The CDR3 DNA is TGCGCCAGCAGCCAAGATCGCGGACGGGGGGTCACTAATGAAAAACTGTTTTTT. It is translated as CASSQDRGRGVTNEKLFF.

As regards this clone: The sample holds other DNA sequences that translate to the same CDR3. The rearrangement uses TRBV9 and TRBJ1-3; D is perhaps TRBD1 (5 bases). The CDR3 length is 15 residues. The V gene's germline CDR1 is SGDLS and CDR2 YYNGEE. V was cut by 2 bases and J by 0 bases, with 9 bases left in between. The CDR3 region is CASSVQGNSGNTIYF. Here the CDR3 DNA reads TGTGCCAGCAGCGTGCAGGGAAACTCTGGAAACACCATATATTTT. Together with reference TRBV9 and TRBJ1-3, the CDR3 gives the full variable domain: DSGVTQTPKHLITATGQRVTLRCSPRSGDLSVYWYQQSLDQGLQFLIQYYNGEERAKGNILERFSAQQFPDLHSELNLSSLELGDSALYFCASSVQGNSGNTIYFGEGSWLTVV.

The chain employs TRBV28 and TRBJ1-3; TRBD1 agrees at 7 bases. The CDR3 spans 16 residues. Germline V lookup: CDR1 MDHEN, CDR2 SYDVKM. Unmatched junction bases numbered 9, after V lost 7 bases and J lost 0 bases. The CDR3 spells CASTPTGLLSGNTIYF. DNA for the CDR3: TGTGCCAGCACCCCGACAGGGCTTCTCTCTGGAAACACCATATATTTT.

This chain links TRBV28 with TRBJ1-4, with TRBD1 identical over 8 bases. The CDR3 sequence is 18 residues long. With 5 bases clipped from V and 12 bases from J, the junction kept 23 bases outside the gene matches. CDR1 is MDHEN and CDR2 is SYDVKM in the germline V gene. CDR3: CASSPATLGQGIFNELFF. For the CDR3, the DNA is TGTGCCAGCAGTCCCGCGACCCTCGGACAGGGAATTTTTAATGAACTGTTTTTT.

The V and J genes are TRBV3-1 (or the pseudogene TRBV3-2) and TRBJ1-1; a weak D match, TRBD1 (5 bases). Trimming took 4 bases from V and 0 from J, leaving 9 bases between them. This CDR3 contains 14 residues. Germline CDR1 and CDR2: LGHDT and YNNKEL (reference sequence). Here the CDR3 reads CASSLGHMNTEAFF. CDR3 DNA sequence: TGTGCCAGCAGCCTAGGACATATGAACACTGAAGCTTTCTTT.

The chain couples TRBV3-1 (or the pseudogene TRBV3-2) to TRBJ2-7, with 8 nucleotides matching TRBD1. Germline CDR1 reads LGHDT; CDR2 reads YNNKEL (reference sequence). The CDR3 spans 13 residues. The ends lost 5 bases at V and 1 base at J; junction bases unmatched: 1. Here the CDR3 DNA reads TGTGCCAGCAGCGACAGGGGATCCTACGAGCAGTACTTC. Encoded protein: CASSDRGSYEQYF.

The chain carries TRBV20-1 and TRBJ2-7; D may be TRBD1 (6 bases). Between the trimmed V and J ends, which lost 3 bases and 5 bases, there was a span of 17 bases. This CDR3 has 14 amino acids. Germline V lookup: CDR1 DFQATT, CDR2 SNEGSKA (reference sequence). In DNA form, the CDR3 reads TGCAGTGCTAGTAGCTTACAGGGAGTTGACGAGCAGTACTTC. Residues: CSASSLQGVDEQYF.

This sequence joins TRBV5-1 and TRBJ2-1; D gene uncertain. Trimming removed 4 bases at V and 6 bases at J, with 17 bases between. The CDR3 extends over 15 amino acids. Germline CDR1 SGHRS, CDR2 YFSETQ. This chain's CDR3 is CASSPSGIEGNEQFF. CDR3 coding DNA: TGCGCCAGCAGCCCGTCAGGTATAGAAGGCAATGAGCAGTTCTTC.

This clone was seen once. The V gene is TRBV5-6, the J gene TRBJ1-1; TRBD1 matches at 7 bases. V dropped 2 bases and J dropped 0; count of bases not matched to a gene: 4. The CDR3 consists of 15 residues. CDR1 and CDR2 from the germline V gene are SGHDT and YYEEEE. CDR3 loop: CASSFVDRVNTEAFF. The CDR3 DNA reads TGTGCCAGCAGCTTTGTCGACAGGGTGAACACTGAAGCTTTCTTT.

This chain connects TRBV7-8 to TRBJ1-5; tentative D call: TRBD1 (5 bases). From germline, CDR1 is SGHVS and CDR2 FQNEAQ. The CDR3 loop spans 17 amino acids. The V and J ends lost 1 base and 0 bases respectively, with 13 bases between them. In nucleotides, the CDR3 is TGTGCCAGCAGCTTAGATCGGTTGGGGGGTAGCAATCAGCCCCAGCATTTT. Translating gives CASSLDRLGGSNQPQHF. Supplemented by reference TRBV7-8 and TRBJ1-5, the full variable domain reads GAGVSQSPRYKVAKRGQDVALRCDPISGHVSLFWYQQALGQGPEFLTYFQNEAQLDKSGLPSDRFFAERPEGSVSTLKIQRTQQEDSAVYLCASSLDRLGGSNQPQHFGDGTRLSIL.

The V gene is TRBV5-6, the J gene TRBJ2-7; the D is unclear. The CDR3 runs 12 residues. Deletions cut 3 bases from V and 0 bases from J, with 4 bases between. CDR1 is SGHDT and CDR2 is YYEEEE in the germline V gene. The CDR3 here is CASSWSSYEQYF. CDR3 coding DNA: TGTGCCAGCAGCTGGAGCTCCTACGAGCAGTACTTC.

The chain links TRBV24-1 to TRBJ2-7; 7 bases are a match to TRBD1. This CDR3 spans 17 amino acids. With 1 base clipped from V and 3 bases from J, the junction kept 11 bases outside the gene matches. Germline assignment: CDR1 KGHDR and CDR2 SFDVKD. CDR3 bases: TGTGCCACCAGTGATTTAATTAGTTCAGACAGGGACTACGAGCAGTACTTC. This codes for CATSDLISSDRDYEQYF.

This clone was recorded only once. The J gene is TRBJ2-3, the V gene TRBV5-6; 7 bases are shared with TRBD2. Trimming cost V 4 bases and J 4 bases; bases outside gene matches: 6. This CDR3 contains 14 residues. Per the germline V gene, CDR1 is SGHDT and CDR2 is YYEEEE. The CDR3 here is CASSPRGVPDTQYF. DNA of the CDR3: TGTGCCAGCAGCCCCCGGGGGGTCCCAGATACGCAGTATTTT.